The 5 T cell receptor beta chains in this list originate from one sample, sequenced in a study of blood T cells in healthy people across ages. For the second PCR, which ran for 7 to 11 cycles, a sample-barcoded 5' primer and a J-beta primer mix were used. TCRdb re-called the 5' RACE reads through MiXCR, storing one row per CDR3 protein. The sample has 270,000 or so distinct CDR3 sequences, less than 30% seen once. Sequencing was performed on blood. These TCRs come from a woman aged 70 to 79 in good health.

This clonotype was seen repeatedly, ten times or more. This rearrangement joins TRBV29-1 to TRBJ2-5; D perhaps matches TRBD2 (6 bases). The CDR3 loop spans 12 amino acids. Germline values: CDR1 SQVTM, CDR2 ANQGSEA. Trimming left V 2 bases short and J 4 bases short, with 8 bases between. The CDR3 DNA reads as TGCAGCGTTGAAAGGGGAGGAGAGACCCAGTACTTC. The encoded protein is CSVERGGETQYF.

CDR3 region: CASSPAQGADTQYF. The CDR3 DNA reads as TGTGCCAGCAGCCCCGCACAGGGGGCAGATACGCAGTATTTT. The chain employs TRBV7-3 and TRBJ2-3; TRBD1 aligns across 8 bases. Unmatched junction bases numbered 5, after V lost 5 bases and J lost 4 bases. Germline CDR1 and CDR2: SGHTA and FQGTGA. The CDR3 contains 14 residues.

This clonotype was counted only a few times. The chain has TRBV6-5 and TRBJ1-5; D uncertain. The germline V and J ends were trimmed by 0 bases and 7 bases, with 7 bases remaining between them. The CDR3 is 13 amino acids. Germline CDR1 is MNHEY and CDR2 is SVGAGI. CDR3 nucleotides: TGTGCCAGCAGTTACTCCCAATGGCAGCCCCAGCATTTT. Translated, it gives CASSYSQWQPQHF.

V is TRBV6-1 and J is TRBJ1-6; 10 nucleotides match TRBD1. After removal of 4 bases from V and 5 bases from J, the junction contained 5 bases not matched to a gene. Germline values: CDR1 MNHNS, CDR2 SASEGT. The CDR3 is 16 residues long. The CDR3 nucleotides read TGTGCCAGCAGTGCTGGGGACAGGGGACATAATTCACCCCTCCACTTT. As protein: CASSAGDRGHNSPLHF.

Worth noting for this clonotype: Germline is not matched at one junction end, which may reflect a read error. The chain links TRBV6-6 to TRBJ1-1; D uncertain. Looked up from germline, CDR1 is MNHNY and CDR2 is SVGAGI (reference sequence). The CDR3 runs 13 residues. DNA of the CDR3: TGTGCCAACAGTTACGGTGTGAACACTGAAGCTTTCTTT. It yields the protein CANSYGVNTEAFF.